The source of this T cell receptor beta chain is a study of shared T cell receptors in the human thymus (dated by TCRdb to the early 2020s). For the wider study: The study examined how the human thymus generates shared, self-reactive T-cell receptor alpha chains.

Points on this clone: What this receptor recognizes is not known. No per-base quality is available; no much larger clone lies one base away.

Receptors were amplified or captured by the immunoSEQ multiplex PCR assay. Here the immuneACCESS table is served through TCRdb, limited to in-frame sequences with V and J called. Missing clones are a known gap in these copies; in checked studies unresolved V genes cover under half, and the rest lacks a known reason. The sample profile shows hundreds of thousands of clones; more than 75% of them were found once. The leading ten clones occupy roughly 0.0089% of the sample. Taken from the germline V gene, the CDR1 and CDR2 loops are MDHEN and SYDVKM. From its cysteine to its phenylalanine, the CDR3 spans 17 amino acids. The DNA shown is the 51-base CDR3, in frame from base 1. The germline ends are 20 bases apart after V is trimmed by 5 bases and J by 0 bases. The same sample was also used in a study of human thymus T cells. Per that second paper: The donors were immunologically healthy infants in Finland who had open corrective cardiac surgery for congenital heart defects. The thymus tissue came from surgical resects taken out during corrective cardiac surgery. Biased V and J gene segment usage appeared to be present in both thymic and peripheral blood repertoires. The related research found that thymic TCR repertoires overlapped highly between unrelated individuals. The study used under ten infant thymus samples plus four related peripheral blood samples to characterize TCR alpha and beta repertoires. The infant donors were about 7 to 244 days old, and the cohort included several males and two females. Thymocytes were released mechanically from tissue and stored at -70 °C as pellets of about 9.5-32 million cells. A QIAsymphony instrument was used to extract genomic DNA from the frozen cell pellets. The immunoSEQ multiplex PCR assay was used to amplify the TCRB and TCRAD loci from a standardized quantity of quality-controlled genomic DNA. Amplicons spanned the V(D)J region at a length sufficient to cover the CDR3 and identify V and J genes. Through the commercial immunoSEQ service, the amplicons were sequenced on an Illumina platform. Primer bias and sequencing errors were corrected as previously described, and TCRAD and TCRB were defined on the basis of the IMGT database. The repertoires were analysed using immunoSEQ Analyzer 3.0 and VDJTools for basic statistics, V/J segment usage, diversity estimates, rarefaction and pairwise overlap. To estimate diversity, the Chao1, ChaoE, Efron-Thisted, Shannon and inverse Simpson indices were applied, and diversity was also estimated on datasets down-sampled to the smallest sample. Repertoire overlap was assessed by strict matching of CDR3 nucleotide sequence, V gene and J gene, and clustering was done by Jaccard-based multidimensional scaling. On average, thymus samples yielded approximately 780,000 unique TCRB clonotypes, whereas blood samples yielded 75,000 to 95,000.

The specimen was thymocytes. The sequence was collected from a boy under three years old with a congenital heart defect. Donor details come from another sample of the same person, matched by shared clones. The receptor chain draws on TRBV28 and TRBJ2-7; the D gene is perhaps TRBD2, from 6 matching bases. In nucleotide form, the sequence is TGTGCCAGCAGTGTGCGGGGTAACACTCCGAGCTCCTACGAGCAGTACTTC. This translates into CASSVRGNTPSSYEQYF.